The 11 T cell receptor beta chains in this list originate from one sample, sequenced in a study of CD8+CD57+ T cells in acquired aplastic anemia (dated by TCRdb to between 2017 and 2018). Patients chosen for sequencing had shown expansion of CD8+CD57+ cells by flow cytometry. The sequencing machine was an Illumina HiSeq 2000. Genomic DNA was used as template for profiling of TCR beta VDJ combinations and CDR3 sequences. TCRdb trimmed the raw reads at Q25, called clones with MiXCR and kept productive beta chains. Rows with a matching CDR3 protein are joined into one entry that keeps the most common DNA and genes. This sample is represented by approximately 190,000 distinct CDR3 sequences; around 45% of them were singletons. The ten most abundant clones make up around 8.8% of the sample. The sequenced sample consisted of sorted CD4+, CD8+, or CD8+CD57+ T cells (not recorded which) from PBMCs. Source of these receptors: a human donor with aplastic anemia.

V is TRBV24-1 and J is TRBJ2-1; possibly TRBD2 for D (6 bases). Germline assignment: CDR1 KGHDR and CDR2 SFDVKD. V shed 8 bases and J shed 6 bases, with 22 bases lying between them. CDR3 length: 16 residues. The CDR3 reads CATTSGVADNSNEQFF. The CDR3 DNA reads TGTGCCACCACCTCCGGGGTAGCGGATAATTCCAATGAGCAGTTCTTC.

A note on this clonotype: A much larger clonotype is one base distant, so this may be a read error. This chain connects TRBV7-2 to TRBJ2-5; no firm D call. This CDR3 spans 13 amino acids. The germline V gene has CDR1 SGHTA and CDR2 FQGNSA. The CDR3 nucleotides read TGTGCCGGCAGCTTGGAAAGCCAAGAGACCCAGTACTTC. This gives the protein CAGSLESQETQYF.

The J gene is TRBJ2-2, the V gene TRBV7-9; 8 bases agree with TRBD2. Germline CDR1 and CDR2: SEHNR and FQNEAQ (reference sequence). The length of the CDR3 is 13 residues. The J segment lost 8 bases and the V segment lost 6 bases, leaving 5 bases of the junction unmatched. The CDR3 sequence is CASRLADGGELFF. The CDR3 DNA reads TGTGCCAGCAGACTAGCGGACGGTGGGGAGCTGTTTTTT.

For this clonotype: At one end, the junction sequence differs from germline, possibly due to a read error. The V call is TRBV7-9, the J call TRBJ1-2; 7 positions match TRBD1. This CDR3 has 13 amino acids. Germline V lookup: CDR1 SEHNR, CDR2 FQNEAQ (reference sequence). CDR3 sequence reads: CASSRGTVYGYTF. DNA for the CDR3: TGCGCCAGCAGCCGCGGGACAGTCTATGGCTACACCTTC.

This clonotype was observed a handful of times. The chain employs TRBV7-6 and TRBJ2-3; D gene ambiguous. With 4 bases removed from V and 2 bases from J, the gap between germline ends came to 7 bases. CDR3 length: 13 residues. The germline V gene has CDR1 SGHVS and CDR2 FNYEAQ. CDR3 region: CASSSQLTDTQYF. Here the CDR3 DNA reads TGTGCCAGCAGCTCCCAGCTCACAGATACGCAGTATTTT.

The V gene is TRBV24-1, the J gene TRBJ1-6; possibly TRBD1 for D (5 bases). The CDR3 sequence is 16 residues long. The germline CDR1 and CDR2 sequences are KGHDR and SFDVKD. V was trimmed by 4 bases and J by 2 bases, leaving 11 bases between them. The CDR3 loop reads CATSEGGGTYNSPLHF. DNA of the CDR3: TGTGCCACCAGTGAGGGGGGAGGGACCTATAATTCACCCCTCCACTTT.

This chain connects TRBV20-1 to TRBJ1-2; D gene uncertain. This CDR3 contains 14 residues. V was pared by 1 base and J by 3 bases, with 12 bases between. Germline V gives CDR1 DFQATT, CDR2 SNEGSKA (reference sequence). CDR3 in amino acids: CSARVPGSDYGYTF. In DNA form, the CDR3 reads TGCAGTGCTAGAGTTCCAGGTTCGGACTATGGCTACACCTTC.

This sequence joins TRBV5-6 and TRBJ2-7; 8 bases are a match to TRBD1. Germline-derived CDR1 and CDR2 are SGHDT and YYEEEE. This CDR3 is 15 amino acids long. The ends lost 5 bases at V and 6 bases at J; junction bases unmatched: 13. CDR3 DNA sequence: TGTGCCAGCAGTTATACCTACACAGGGGGAGGCGAGCAGTACTTC. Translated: CASSYTYTGGGEQYF.

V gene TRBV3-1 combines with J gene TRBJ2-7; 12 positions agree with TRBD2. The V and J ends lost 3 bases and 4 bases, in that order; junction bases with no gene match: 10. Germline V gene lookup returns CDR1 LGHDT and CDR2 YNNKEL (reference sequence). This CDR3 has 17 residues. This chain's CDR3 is CASSHRTSGRPPYEQYF. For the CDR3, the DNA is TGTGCCAGCAGCCACCGTACTAGCGGGAGGCCACCTTACGAGCAGTACTTC.

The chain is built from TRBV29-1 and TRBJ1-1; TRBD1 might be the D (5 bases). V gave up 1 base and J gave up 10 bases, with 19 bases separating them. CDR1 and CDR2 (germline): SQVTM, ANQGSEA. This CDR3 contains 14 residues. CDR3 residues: CSVEAPQEGQGAFF. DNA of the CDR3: TGCAGCGTTGAAGCCCCCCAGGAAGGGCAGGGAGCTTTCTTT.

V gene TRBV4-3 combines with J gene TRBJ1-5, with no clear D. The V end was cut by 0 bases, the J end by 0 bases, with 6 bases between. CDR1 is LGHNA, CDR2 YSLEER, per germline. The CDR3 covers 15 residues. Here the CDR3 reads CASSQETHSNQPQHF. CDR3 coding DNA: TGCGCCAGCAGCCAAGAGACGCATAGCAATCAGCCCCAGCATTTT.